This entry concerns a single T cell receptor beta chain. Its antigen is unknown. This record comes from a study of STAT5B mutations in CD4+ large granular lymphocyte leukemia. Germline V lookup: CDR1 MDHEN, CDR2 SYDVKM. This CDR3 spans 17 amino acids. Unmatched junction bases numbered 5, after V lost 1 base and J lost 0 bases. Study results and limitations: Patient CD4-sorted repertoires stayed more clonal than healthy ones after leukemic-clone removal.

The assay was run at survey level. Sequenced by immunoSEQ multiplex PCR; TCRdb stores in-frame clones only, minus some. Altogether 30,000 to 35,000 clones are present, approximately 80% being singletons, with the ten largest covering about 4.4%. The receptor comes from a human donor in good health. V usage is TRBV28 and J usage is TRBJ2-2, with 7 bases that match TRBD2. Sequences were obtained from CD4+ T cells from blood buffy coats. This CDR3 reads CASSLLPGLPNTGELFF. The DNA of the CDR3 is TGTGCCAGCAGTTTATTACCGGGACTACCGAACACCGGGGAGCTGTTTTTT.